This T cell receptor (beta chain) was captured in a study of shared T cell receptors in the human thymus. Clones were read by immunoSEQ multiplex PCR, and TCRdb kept only the in-frame ones, dropping some. This sample carries approximately 400,000 clones, around 93% of them seen once, and the ten largest clones take roughly 0.021%. The CDR3 consists of 18 residues. Germline assignment: CDR1 SGHTA and CDR2 FQGNSA. The V end was cut by 4 bases, the J end by 1 base, with 22 bases between. The chain is built from TRBV7-2 and TRBJ2-5; the D call may be TRBD1 or TRBD2 (5 bases each). The clonotype comes from a human donor. The sequencing sample was made of thymocytes. The CDR3, as DNA: TGTGCCAGCAGCTCAAATAGGTCGGGACGGCCGCCCCAAGAGACCCAGTACTTC. It translates to CASSSNRSGRPPQETQYF.